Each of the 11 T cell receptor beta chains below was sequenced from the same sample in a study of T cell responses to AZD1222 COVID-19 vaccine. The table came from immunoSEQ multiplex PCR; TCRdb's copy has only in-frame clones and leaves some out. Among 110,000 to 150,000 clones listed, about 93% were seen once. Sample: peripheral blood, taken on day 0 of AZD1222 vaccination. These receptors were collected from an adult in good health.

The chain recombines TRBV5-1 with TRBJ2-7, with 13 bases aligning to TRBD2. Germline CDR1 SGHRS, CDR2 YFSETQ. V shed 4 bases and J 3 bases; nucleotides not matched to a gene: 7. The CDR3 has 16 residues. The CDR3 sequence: CASSGGLAGSGYEQYF. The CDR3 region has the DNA TGCGCCAGCAGCGGGGGACTAGCGGGATCAGGCTACGAGCAGTACTTC.

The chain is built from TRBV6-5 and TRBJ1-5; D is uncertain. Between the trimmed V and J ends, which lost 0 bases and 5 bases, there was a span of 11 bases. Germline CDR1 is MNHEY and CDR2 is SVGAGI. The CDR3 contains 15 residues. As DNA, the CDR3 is TGTGCCAGCAGTTACTCGGGGAGCGAGGATCAGCCCCAGCATTTT. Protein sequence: CASSYSGSEDQPQHF.

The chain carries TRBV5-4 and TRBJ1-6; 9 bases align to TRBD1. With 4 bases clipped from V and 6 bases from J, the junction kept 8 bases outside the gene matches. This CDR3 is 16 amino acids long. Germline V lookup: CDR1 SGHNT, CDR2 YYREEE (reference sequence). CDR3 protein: CASSPTGGDGNSPLHF. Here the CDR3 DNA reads TGTGCCAGCAGCCCGACAGGGGGAGATGGTAATTCACCCCTCCACTTT.

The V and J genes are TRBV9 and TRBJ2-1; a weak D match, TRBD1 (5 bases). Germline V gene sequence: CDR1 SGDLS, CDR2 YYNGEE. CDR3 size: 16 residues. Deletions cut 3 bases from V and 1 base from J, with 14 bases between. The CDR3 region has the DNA TGTGCCAGCAGCGGGGAAATCGACAGTTCCTACAATGAGCAGTTCTTC. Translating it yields CASSGEIDSSYNEQFF. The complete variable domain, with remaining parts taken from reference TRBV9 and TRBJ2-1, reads DSGVTQTPKHLITATGQRVTLRCSPRSGDLSVYWYQQSLDQGLQFLIQYYNGEERAKGNILERFSAQQFPDLHSELNLSSLELGDSALYFCASSGEIDSSYNEQFFGPGTRLTVL.

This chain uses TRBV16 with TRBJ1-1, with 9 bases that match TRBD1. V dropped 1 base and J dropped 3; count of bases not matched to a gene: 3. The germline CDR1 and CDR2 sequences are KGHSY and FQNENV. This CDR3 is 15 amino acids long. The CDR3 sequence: CASSQYRQGDTEAFF. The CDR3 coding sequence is TGTGCCAGCAGCCAATATCGACAGGGGGACACTGAAGCTTTCTTT.

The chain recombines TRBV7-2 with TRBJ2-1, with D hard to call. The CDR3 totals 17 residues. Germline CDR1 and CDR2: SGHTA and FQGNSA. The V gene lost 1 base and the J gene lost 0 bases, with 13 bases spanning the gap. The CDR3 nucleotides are TGTGCCAGCAGCTTAGTGACTCTTTCCCCCTCCTACAATGAGCAGTTCTTC. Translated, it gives CASSLVTLSPSYNEQFF.

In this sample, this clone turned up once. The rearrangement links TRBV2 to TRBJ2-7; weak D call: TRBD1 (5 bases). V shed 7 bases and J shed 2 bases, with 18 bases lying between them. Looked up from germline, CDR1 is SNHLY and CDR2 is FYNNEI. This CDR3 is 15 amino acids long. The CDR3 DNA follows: TGTGCCAGCAAGGAATGGGGCGGTACCCCCTACGAGCAGTACTTC. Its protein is CASKEWGGTPYEQYF.

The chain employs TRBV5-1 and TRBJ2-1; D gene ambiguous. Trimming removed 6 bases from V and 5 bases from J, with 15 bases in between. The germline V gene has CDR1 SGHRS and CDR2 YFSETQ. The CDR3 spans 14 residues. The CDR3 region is CASTPYQKNNEQFF. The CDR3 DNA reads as TGCGCCAGCACACCCTACCAGAAAAACAATGAGCAGTTCTTC.

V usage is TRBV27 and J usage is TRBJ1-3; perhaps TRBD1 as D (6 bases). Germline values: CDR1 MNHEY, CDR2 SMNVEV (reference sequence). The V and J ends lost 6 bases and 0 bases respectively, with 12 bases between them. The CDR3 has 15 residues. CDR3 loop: CASSIGQSSGNTIYF. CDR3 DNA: TGTGCCAGCAGCATAGGACAGTCCTCTGGAAACACCATATATTTT.

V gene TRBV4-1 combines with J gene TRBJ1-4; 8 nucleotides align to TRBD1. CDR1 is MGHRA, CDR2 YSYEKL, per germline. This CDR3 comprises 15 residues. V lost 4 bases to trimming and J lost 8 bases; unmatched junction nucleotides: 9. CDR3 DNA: TGCGCCAGCAGCCCCACGGGGACAGGACCAGAAAAACTGTTTTTT. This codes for CASSPTGTGPEKLFF.

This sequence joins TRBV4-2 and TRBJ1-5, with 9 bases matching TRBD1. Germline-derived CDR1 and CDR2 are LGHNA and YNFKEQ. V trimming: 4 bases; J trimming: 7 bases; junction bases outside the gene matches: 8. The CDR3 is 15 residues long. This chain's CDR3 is CASSRWRTGDQPQHF. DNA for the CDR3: TGTGCCAGCAGCCGCTGGAGGACAGGGGACCAGCCCCAGCATTTT.